The following is a TCR beta chain sequence with its context. Its antigen is undetermined. This record comes from a study of shared clonotypes between healthy human individuals. Study-wide findings and caveats: Inspection by rarefaction showed sorted-subset sequencing to be incomplete despite large depth.

J was trimmed by 2 bases and V by 5 bases; bases with no gene match: 12. The CDR3 runs 18 residues. Germline values: CDR1 ENHRY, CDR2 SYGVKD. The repertoire was sequenced with immunoSEQ multiplex PCR; TCRdb's copy has only in-frame clones and lacks some. Of approximately 1.1 million clones in the sample, around 78% are singletons; the top ten hold approximately 0.52%. J is TRBJ1-5 and V is TRBV10-3, with TRBD1 matching 10 bases. This TCR was recovered from a man aged 18 to 29 in good health. Some clones in this sample may be carry-over from other donors' samples. Sequences were obtained from memory CD4+ T cells from PBMCs. The subset denotes: CD45RA-negative fraction. CDR3 nucleotide sequence: TGTGCCATCAGTCATGCCGGGACAGGGGACATTCGCAATCAGCCCCAGCATTTT. Amino acid sequence: CAISHAGTGDIRNQPQHF.